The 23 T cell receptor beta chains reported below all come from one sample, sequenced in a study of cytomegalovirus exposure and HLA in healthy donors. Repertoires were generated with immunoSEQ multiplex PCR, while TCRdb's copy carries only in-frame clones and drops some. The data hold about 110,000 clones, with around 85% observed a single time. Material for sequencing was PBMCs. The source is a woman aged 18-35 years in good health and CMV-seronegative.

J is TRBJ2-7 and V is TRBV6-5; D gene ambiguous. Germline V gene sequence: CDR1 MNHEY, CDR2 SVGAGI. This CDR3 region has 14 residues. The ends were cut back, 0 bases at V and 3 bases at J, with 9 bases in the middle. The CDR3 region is CASSYSGSHYEQYF. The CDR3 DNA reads TGTGCCAGCAGTTACTCCGGGTCCCACTACGAGCAGTACTTC.

In nucleotides, the CDR3 is TGCGCCAGCAGCAGCCAGACAGGATATAACTATGGCTACACCTTC. It is translated as CASSSQTGYNYGYTF. The chain uses TRBV5-1 and TRBJ1-2; tentatively, D is TRBD1 (6 bases). CDR3 length equals 15 residues. Between the trimmed V and J ends, which lost 4 bases and 1 base, there was a span of 14 bases. CDR1 SGHRS and CDR2 YFSETQ come from the germline V gene.

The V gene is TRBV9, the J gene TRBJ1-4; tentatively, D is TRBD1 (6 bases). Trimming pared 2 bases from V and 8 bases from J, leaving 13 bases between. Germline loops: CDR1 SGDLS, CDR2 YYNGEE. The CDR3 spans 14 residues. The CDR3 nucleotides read TGTGCCAGCAGCGTCGGGGGGGCGCGGGAAAAACTGTTTTTT. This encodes CASSVGGAREKLFF. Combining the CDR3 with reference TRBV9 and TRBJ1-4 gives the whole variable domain DSGVTQTPKHLITATGQRVTLRCSPRSGDLSVYWYQQSLDQGLQFLIQYYNGEERAKGNILERFSAQQFPDLHSELNLSSLELGDSALYFCASSVGGAREKLFFGSGTQLSVL.

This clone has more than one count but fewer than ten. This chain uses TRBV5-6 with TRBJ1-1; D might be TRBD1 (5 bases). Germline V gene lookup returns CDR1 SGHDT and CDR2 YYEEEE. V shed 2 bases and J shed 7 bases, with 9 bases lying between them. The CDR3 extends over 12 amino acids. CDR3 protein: CASSFQGGEAFF. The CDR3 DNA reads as TGTGCCAGCAGCTTTCAGGGTGGTGAAGCTTTCTTT.

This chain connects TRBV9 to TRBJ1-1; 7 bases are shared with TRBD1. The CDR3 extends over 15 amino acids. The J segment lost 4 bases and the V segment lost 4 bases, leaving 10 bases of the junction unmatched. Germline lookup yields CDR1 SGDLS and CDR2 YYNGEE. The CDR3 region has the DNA TGTGCCAGCAGCTACACAGGGGCCGAAGGCACTGAAGCTTTCTTT. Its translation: CASSYTGAEGTEAFF.

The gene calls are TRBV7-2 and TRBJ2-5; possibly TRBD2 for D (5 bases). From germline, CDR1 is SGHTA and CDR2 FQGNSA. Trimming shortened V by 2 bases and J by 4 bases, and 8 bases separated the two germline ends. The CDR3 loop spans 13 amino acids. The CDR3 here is CASSLFGGETQYF. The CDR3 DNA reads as TGTGCCAGCAGCTTATTTGGAGGAGAGACCCAGTACTTC.

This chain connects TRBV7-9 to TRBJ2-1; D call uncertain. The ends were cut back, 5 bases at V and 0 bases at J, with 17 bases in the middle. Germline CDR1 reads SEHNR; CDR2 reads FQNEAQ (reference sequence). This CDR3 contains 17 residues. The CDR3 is CASSREVAPSSYNEQFF. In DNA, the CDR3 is TGTGCCAGCAGCCGCGAAGTAGCCCCAAGCTCCTACAATGAGCAGTTCTTC.

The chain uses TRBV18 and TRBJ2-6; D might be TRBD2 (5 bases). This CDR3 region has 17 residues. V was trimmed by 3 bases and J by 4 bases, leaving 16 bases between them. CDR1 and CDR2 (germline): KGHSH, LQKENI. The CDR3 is CASSPYAAGLGANVLTF. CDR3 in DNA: TGTGCCAGCTCACCTTACGCGGCGGGTTTGGGGGCCAACGTCCTGACTTTC.

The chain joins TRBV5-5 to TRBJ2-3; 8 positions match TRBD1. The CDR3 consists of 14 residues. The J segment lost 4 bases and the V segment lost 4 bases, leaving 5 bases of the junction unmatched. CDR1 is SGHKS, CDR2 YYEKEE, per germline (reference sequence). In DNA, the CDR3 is TGTGCCAGCAGCATCGCGGACAGGGCAGATACGCAGTATTTT. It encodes CASSIADRADTQYF.

Written as DNA, the CDR3 is TGTGCCAGCAGCGTGTCCCCAGGGGGCACTGAAGCTTTCTTT. Translated: CASSVSPGGTEAFF. This rearrangement joins TRBV9 to TRBJ1-1, with 7 bases lining up with TRBD1. Germline V CDR1 and CDR2: SGDLS, YYNGEE. The CDR3 contains 14 residues. Germline trimming cut 2 bases from V and 4 bases from J; bases unmatched to any gene: 5.

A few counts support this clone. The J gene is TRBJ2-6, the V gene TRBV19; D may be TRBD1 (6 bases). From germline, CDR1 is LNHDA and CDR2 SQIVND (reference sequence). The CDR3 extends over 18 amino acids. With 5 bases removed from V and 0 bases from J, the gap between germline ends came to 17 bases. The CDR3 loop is CASSYLMTGSSGANVLTF. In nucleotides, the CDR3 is TGTGCCAGTAGTTACCTGATGACAGGCTCCTCTGGGGCCAACGTCCTGACTTTC.

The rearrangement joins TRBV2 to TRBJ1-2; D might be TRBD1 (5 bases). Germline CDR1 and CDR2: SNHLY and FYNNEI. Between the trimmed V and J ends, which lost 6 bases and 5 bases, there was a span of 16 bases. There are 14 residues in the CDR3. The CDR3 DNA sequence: TGTGCCAGCAGCTACACAGGCGGGATATATGGCTACACCTTC. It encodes CASSYTGGIYGYTF.

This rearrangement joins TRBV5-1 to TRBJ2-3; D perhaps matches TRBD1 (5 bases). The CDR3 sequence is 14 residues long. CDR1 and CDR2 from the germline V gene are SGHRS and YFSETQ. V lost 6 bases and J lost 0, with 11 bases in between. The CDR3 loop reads CASMQGTSTDTQYF. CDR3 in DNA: TGCGCCAGCATGCAGGGCACAAGCACAGATACGCAGTATTTT.

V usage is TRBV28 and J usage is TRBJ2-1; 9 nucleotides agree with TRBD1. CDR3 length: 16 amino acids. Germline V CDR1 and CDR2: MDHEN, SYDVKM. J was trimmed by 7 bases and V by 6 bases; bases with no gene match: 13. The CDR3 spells CASSIAVTGGINEQFF. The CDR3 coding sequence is TGTGCCAGCAGCATAGCCGTGACAGGGGGGATTAATGAGCAGTTCTTC.

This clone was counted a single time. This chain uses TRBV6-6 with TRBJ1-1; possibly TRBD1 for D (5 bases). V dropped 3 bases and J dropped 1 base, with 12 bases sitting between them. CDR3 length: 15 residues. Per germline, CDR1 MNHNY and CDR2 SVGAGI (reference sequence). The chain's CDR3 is CASSYTGPPNTEAFF. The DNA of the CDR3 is TGTGCCAGCAGTTATACAGGTCCGCCGAACACTGAAGCTTTCTTT.

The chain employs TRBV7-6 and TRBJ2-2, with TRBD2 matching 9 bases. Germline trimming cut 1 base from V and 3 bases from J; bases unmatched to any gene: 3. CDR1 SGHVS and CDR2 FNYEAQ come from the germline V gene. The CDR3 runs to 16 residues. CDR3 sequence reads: CASSLELAGHTGELFF. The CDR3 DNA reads TGTGCCAGCAGCTTAGAGCTAGCGGGGCACACCGGGGAGCTGTTTTTT.

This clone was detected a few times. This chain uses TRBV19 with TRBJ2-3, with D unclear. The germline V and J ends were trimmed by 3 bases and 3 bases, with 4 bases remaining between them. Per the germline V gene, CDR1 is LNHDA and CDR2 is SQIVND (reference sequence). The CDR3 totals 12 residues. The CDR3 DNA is TGTGCCAGTAGTATCCCTACAGATACGCAGTATTTT. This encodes CASSIPTDTQYF.

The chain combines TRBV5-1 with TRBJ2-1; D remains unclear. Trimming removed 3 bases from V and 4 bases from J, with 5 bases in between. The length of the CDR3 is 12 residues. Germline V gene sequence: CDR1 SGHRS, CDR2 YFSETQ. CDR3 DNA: TGCGCCAGCAGCTCACTATACAATGAGCAGTTCTTC. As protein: CASSSLYNEQFF.

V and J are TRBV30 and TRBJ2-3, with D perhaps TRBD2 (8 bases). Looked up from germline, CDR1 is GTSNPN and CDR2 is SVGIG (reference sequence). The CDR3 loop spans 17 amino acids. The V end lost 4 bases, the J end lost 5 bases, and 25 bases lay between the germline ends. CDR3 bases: TGTGCCTGGACCTACCTCGGGAGGGGGCGCCGGGGAGATACGCAGTATTTT. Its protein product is CAWTYLGRGRRGDTQYF.

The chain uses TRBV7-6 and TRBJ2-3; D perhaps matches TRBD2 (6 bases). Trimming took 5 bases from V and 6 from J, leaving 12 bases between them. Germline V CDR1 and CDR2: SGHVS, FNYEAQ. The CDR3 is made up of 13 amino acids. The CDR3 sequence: CASSHGGSDTQYF. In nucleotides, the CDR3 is TGTGCCAGCAGCCATGGGGGGTCGGATACGCAGTATTTT.

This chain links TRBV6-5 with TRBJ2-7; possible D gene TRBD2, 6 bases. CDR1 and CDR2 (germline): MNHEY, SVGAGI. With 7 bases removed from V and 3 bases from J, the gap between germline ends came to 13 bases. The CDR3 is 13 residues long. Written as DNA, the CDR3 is TGTGCCAGCACTCCCGGAGGGGTCTACGAGCAGTACTTC. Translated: CASTPGGVYEQYF.

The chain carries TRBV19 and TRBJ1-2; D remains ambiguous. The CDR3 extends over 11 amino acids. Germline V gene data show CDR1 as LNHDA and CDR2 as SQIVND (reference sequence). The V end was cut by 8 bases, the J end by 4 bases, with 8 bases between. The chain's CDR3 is CASADFYGYTF. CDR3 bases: TGTGCCAGTGCTGACTTCTATGGCTACACCTTC.

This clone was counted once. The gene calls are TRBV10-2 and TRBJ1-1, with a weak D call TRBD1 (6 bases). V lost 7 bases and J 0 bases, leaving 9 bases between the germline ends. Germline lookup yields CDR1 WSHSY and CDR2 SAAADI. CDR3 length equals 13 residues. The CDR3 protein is CASTRTVNTEAFF. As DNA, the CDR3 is TGCGCCAGCACTCGGACAGTGAACACTGAAGCTTTCTTT.